Listed below are T cell receptor beta chains from one sample, sequenced in a study of CD8+ T cells in alopecia areata. Only in-frame clones appear in the TCRdb table, and some are missing; sequencing was by immunoSEQ multiplex PCR. The sample lists over 95,000 clones, about 58% seen once, with around 16% in the top ten. This sample comprised CD8+ T cells sorted from blood, obtained at week 4, from a patient treated with tofacitinib. These TCRs come from a human donor with alopecia areata. CDR3s include the opening cysteine and the closing phenylalanine or tryptophan.

v_call	j_call	cdr3_aa
TRBV7-9	TRBJ2-7	CASRGQGYEQYF
TRBV4-2	TRBJ2-7	CASSQASLGTGFSYEQYF
TRBV6-5	TRBJ2-1	CASSQRGNEQFF
TRBV6-7	TRBJ2-7	CASSYSHRSYEQYF
TRBV7-6	TRBJ1-2	CASSLGGSGYGYTF
TRBV13	TRBJ1-2	CASSEGRSYGYTF
TRBV28	TRBJ2-3	CASSFPGVSDTDTQYF
TRBV11-2	TRBJ2-7	CASRDGGGSEQYF
TRBV2	TRBJ1-4	CASSEAFELGEKLFF
TRBV6-5	TRBJ2-7	CASSYSQGGYEQYF
TRBV5-5	TRBJ1-2	CASSLGRDYGYTF
TRBV30	TRBJ1-3	CAWIRWDSGNTIYF
TRBV27	TRBJ2-2	CASSSGLAGHTGELFF
TRBV27	TRBJ2-7	CASSSGTGSWEQYF
TRBV27	TRBJ1-2	CASSWPGGGGYTF
TRBV7-9	TRBJ2-7	CASSVSGRAVYEQYF
TRBV10-3	TRBJ2-7	CAIGGKGLARSEQYF
TRBV27	NA	CATSGGLAGDEQYF
TRBV2	TRBJ2-1	CASTRSNEQFF
TRBV2	TRBJ1-5	CASSEMAAGAANQPQHF
TRBV6-6	TRBJ1-2	CASSSEPHGYTF
TRBV14	TRBJ2-3	CASSHSGTGTDTQYF
TRBV5-6	TRBJ2-5	CASSPPSGTYQETQYF
TRBV7-3	TRBJ2-1	CASSLFGGEPYNEQFF
TRBV6-5	TRBJ2-1	CASSYGERGSYNEQFF
TRBV7-9	TRBJ1-2	CASSFALGGHYGYTF
TRBV27	TRBJ2-3	CASRRTGARRSTDTQYF
TRBV2	NA	CASSAGLAGVYEQYF
TRBV4-1	TRBJ2-1	CASSQDPSVNEQFF
TRBV6-5	TRBJ2-7	CASTSGTAYEQYF
TRBV5-1	TRBJ2-2	CASSFQRESNTGELFF
TRBV19	TRBJ1-2	CASRGPDGTYGYTF
TRBV5-6	TRBJ2-1	CASSLGLEGNEQFF
TRBV9	TRBJ2-1	CASSDDATRSYNEQFF
TRBV15	TRBJ2-2	CATSGDTYTGELFF
TRBV5-1	TRBJ1-2	CASSLESGSNYGYTF
TRBV7-2	TRBJ1-2	CASNRPYYRGNYGYTF
TRBV27	TRBJ2-5	CASSLYQGPGETQYF
TRBV27	TRBJ2-5	CASSLYGTGGIKTQYF
TRBV7-9	TRBJ2-1	CASSLGGSRGTNYNEQFF
TRBV19	TRBJ2-3	CASSFSGLDTQYF
TRBV27	TRBJ2-4	CASGPTGFDIQYF
TRBV27	TRBJ1-2	CASRTDRGSNYGYTF
TRBV6-5	TRBJ2-5	CASSYGETQYF
TRBV21-1	TRBJ1-2	CASSKDSAGHKHYGYTF
TRBV15	TRBJ2-1	CATSGGDRVRFF
TRBV4-1	TRBJ1-2	CASSQDLGGGYGYTF
TRBV10-3	TRBJ2-7	CAITDRDRSSYEQYF
TRBV29-1	TRBJ1-2	CSVETGLDYGYTF
TRBV4-3	TRBJ2-7	CASSRGRASYEQYF
TRBV6-5	TRBJ2-3	CASSPGLGTDTQYF
TRBV18	TRBJ2-1	CASSQNRVSLNEQFF
TRBV4-1	TRBJ2-5	CASSQSGEETQYF